This T cell receptor beta chain was captured in a study of spatial heterogeneity in lung cancer. Looking at the study overall: There were consistently more beta-chain sequences detected than alpha-chain sequences. Mean representation of each unique TCR and UMI combination in the raw reads exceeded nine occurrences.

V dropped 6 bases and J dropped 7; count of bases not matched to a gene: 2. The CDR3 consists of 13 residues. Per the germline V gene, CDR1 is MNHNS and CDR2 is SASEGT. This clonotype has just a few counts. TCRdb itself ran the 5' RACE reads through MiXCR, one entry per CDR3 protein. The table records about 95,000 distinct CDR3 sequences, approximately 8.2% of them present only once. Documented time point: sample taken at primary tumor resection. Whole RNA obtained from tumor, nontumor lung or frozen PBMC underwent sequencing without sorting. Samples were obtained from some 70 donors, all untreated early-stage non-small cell lung cancer patients.

This specimen consisted of PBMCs, obtained at surgery. The V call is TRBV6-1, the J call TRBJ1-5; 11 bases agree with TRBD1. This TCR came from a male donor with early-stage non-small cell lung cancer. The CDR3 DNA follows: TGTGCCAGCAGGGACAGGGGGCAACAGCCCCAGCATTTT. It yields the protein CASRDRGQQPQHF.